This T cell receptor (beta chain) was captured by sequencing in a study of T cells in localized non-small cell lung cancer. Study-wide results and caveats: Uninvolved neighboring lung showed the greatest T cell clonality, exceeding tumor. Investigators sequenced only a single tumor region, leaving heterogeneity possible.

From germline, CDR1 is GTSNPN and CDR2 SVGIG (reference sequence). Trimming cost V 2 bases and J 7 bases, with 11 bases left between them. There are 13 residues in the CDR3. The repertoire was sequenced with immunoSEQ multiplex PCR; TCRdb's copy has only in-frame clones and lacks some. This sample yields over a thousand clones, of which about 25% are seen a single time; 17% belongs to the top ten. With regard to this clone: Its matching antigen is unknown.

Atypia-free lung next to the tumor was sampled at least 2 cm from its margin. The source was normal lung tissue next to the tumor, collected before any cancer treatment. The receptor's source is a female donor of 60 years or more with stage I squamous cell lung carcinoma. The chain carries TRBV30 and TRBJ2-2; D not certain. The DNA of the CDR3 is TGTGCCTGGAGTCCCACGGGTCTCGGGGAGCTGTTTTTT. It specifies CAWSPTGLGELFF. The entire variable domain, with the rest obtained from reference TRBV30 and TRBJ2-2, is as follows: SQTIHQWPATLVQPVGSPLSLECTVEGTSNPNLYWYRQAAGRGLQLLFYSVGIGQISSEVPQNLSASRPQDRQFILSSKKLLLSDSGFYLCAWSPTGLGELFFGEGSRLTVL.